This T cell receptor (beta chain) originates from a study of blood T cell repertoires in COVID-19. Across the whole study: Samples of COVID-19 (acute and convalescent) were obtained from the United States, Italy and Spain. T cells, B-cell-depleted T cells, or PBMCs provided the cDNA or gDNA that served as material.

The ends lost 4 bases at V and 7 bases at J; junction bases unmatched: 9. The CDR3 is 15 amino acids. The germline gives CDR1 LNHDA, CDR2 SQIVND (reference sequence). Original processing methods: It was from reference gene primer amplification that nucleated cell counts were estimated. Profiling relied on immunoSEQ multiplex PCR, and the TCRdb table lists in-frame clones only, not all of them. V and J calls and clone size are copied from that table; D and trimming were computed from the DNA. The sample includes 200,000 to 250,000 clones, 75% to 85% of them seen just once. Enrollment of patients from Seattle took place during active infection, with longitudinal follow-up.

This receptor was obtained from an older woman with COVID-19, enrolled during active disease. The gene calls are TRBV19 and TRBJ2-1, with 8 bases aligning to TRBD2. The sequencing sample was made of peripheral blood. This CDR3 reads CASSRREGQRNEQFF. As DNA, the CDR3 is TGTGCCAGTAGTAGACGGGAGGGGCAAAGAAATGAGCAGTTCTTC.